This T cell receptor (beta chain) was recorded in a study of blood T cell repertoires in COVID-19. Turning to the study itself: Specimens from acute and convalescent COVID-19 originated in the United States, Italy and Spain. In each case, the material was cDNA or gDNA derived from T cells, B-cell-depleted T cells, or PBMCs.

CDR1 is SGHRS and CDR2 is YFSETQ in the germline V gene. The CDR3 totals 16 residues. V was shortened by 0 bases and J by 1 base, with 10 bases between the two germline ends. In its sample, this clone was seen once. Authors' data handling: Reference gene primer amplification in the assay estimated nucleated cell counts. The data were produced by immunoSEQ multiplex PCR, yet TCRdb's version contains in-frame clones alone and is incomplete. That table is the source of V, J and clone size, and D and trimming were worked out from the DNA. In the table there are approximately 140,000 clones, around 88% of which are singletons.

Sequenced material: peripheral blood. The J gene is TRBJ1-4, the V gene TRBV5-1; D is undetermined. The TCR was taken from a man aged 50 or older with active or convalescent COVID-19. The CDR3 bases are TGCGCCAGCAGCTTGGACAGCCTCGGAACTAATGAAAAACTGTTTTTT. Protein product: CASSLDSLGTNEKLFF. The full variable domain, in which reference TRBV5-1 and TRBJ1-4 provide the parts outside the CDR3, is KAGVTQTPRYLIKTRGQQVTLSCSPISGHRSVSWYQQTPGQGLQFLFEYFSETQRNKGNFPGRFSGRQFSNSRSEMNVSTLELGDSALYLCASSLDSLGTNEKLFFGSGTQLSVL.